This section outlines one TCR beta chain sequence together with its context. Its antigen is undetermined. TCRdb keeps only in-frame clones here, not all; method: immunoSEQ multiplex PCR. The table includes 60,000 or so clones, 80% to 90% detected once. The data are from a study of a mutant IDH1 vaccine in newly diagnosed glioma. Study-wide context: Vaccinations, eight in total, occurred in weeks 1, 3, 5, 7, 11, 15, 19, 23. The study started vaccination 4-6 weeks after radiotherapy alone, or with temozolomide cycles. Earlier treatment was radiotherapy, temozolomide, or both, with most getting both. Study-level findings and limits: Of all patients, around 94% showed vaccine-induced immune responses.

Time point indicated: week 23, last vaccination. A 20-mer mutant IDH1 peptide at 300 ug was injected subcutaneously with topical imiquimod. This CDR3 spans 13 amino acids. V lost 5 bases and J 4 bases, leaving 11 bases between the germline ends. Germline V lookup: CDR1 SGHAT, CDR2 FQNNGV. The receptor's source is a woman aged 40 to 50 with glioma. Some clones in this sample may be carry-over from other donors' samples. This sample comprised PBMCs, obtained from a glioma patient whose treatment included an IDH1 peptide vaccine. The V gene is TRBV11-2, the J gene TRBJ1-2; D is possibly TRBD1 (6 bases). The DNA of the CDR3 is TGTGCCAGCAGCCGGGACACCCCCTATGGCTACACCTTC. It specifies CASSRDTPYGYTF.